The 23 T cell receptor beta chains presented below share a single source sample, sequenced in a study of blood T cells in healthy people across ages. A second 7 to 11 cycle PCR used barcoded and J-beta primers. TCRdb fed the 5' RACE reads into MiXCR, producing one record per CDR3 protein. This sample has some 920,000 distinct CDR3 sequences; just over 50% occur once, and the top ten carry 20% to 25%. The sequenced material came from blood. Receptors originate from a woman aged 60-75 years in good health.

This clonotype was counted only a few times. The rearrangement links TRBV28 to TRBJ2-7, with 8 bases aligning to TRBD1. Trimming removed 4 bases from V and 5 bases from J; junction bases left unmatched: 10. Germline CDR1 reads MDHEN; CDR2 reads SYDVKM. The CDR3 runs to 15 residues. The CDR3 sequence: CASSSSGTGAHEQYF. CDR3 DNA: TGTGCCAGCAGTTCCTCCGGGACAGGTGCCCACGAGCAGTACTTC.

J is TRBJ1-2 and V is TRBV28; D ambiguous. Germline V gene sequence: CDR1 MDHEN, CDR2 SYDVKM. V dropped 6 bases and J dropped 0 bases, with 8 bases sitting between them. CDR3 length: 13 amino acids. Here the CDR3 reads CASRTSANYGYTF. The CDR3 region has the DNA TGTGCCAGCAGGACGTCAGCTAACTATGGCTACACCTTC.

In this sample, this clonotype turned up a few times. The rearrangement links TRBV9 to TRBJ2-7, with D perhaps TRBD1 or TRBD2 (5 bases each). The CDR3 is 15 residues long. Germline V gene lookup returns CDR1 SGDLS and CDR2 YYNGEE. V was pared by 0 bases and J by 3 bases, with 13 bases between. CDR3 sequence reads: CASSVDRDGYYEQYF. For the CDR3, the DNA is TGTGCCAGCAGCGTAGACCGGGACGGTTACTACGAGCAGTACTTC.

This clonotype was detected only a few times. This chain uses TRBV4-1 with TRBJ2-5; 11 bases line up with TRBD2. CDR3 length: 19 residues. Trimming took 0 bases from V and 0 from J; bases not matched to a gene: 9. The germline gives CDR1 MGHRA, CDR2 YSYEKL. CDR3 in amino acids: CASSQDSARGLADQETQYF. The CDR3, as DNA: TGCGCCAGCAGCCAAGACAGTGCCCGGGGACTAGCGGACCAAGAGACCCAGTACTTC.

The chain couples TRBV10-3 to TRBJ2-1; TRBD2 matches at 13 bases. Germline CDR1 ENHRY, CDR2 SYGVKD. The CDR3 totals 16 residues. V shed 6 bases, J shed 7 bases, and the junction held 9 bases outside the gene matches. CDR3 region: CAISEGTSGRGNEQFF. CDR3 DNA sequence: TGTGCCATCAGCGAGGGTACTAGCGGGAGGGGGAATGAGCAGTTCTTC.

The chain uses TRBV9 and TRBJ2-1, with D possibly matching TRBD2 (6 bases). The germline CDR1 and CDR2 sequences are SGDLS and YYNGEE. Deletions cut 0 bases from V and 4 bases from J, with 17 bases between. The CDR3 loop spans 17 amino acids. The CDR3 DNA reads TGTGCCAGCAGCGTAGAAGTCCCTGGGGGGTATTACAATGAGCAGTTCTTC. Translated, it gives CASSVEVPGGYYNEQFF.

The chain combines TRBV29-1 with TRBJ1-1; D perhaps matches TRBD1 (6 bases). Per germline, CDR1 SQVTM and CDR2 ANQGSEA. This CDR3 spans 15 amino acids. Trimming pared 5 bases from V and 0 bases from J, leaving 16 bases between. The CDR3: CSVLVGGILNTEAFF. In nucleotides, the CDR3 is TGCAGCGTTTTAGTAGGGGGTATCTTGAACACTGAAGCTTTCTTT.

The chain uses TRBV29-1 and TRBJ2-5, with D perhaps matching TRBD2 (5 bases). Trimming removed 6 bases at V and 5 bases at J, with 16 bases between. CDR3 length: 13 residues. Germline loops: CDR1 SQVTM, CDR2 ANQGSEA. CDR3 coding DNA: TGCAGCGTCCCTGTACGGGGTACGGAGACCCAGTACTTC. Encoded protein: CSVPVRGTETQYF.

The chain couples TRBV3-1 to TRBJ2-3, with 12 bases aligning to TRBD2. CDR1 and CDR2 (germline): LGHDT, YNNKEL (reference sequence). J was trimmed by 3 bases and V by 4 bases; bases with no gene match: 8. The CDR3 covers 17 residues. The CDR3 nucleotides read TGTGCCAGCAGCCGTCGGACTAGCGGGATGTTTACAGATACGCAGTATTTT. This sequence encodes CASSRRTSGMFTDTQYF.

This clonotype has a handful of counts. The CDR3 protein is CASSPIAGGRYEQYF. The CDR3 region has the DNA TGTGCCAGCAGCCCCATTGCTGGGGGTCGCTACGAGCAGTACTTC. The chain joins TRBV6-2 or TRBV6-3 to TRBJ2-7; D may match TRBD1 or TRBD2 (5 bases each). Germline lookup yields CDR1 MNHEY and CDR2 SVGEGT. The CDR3 is made up of 15 amino acids. Between the trimmed V and J ends, which lost 6 bases and 3 bases, there was a span of 18 bases.

The CDR3 reads CASSQNLAASSYNEQFF. The CDR3 nucleotides are TGTGCCAGCAGCCAAAATCTAGCGGCCAGCTCCTACAATGAGCAGTTCTTC. This chain links TRBV13 with TRBJ2-1; 7 positions match TRBD2. The junction had 10 bases not matched to a gene; V was cut back by 5 bases and J by 0 bases. The CDR3 has 17 residues. Germline V CDR1 and CDR2: PRHDT, FYEKMQ (reference sequence).

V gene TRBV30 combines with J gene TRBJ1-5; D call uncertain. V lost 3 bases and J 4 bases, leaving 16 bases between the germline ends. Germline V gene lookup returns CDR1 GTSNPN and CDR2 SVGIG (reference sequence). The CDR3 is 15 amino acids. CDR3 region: CAWSSGSTLNQPQHF. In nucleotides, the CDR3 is TGTGCCTGGAGCTCGGGGTCGACCCTAAATCAGCCCCAGCATTTT. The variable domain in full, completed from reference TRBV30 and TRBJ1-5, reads SQTIHQWPATLVQPVGSPLSLECTVEGTSNPNLYWYRQAAGRGLQLLFYSVGIGQISSEVPQNLSASRPQDRQFILSSKKLLLSDSGFYLCAWSSGSTLNQPQHFGDGTRLSIL.

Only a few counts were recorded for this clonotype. The CDR3 reads CSVLGSTESKSTYEQYF. The CDR3 DNA reads as TGCAGCGTTTTGGGGTCGACAGAGTCGAAGTCAACCTACGAGCAGTACTTC. The chain carries TRBV29-1 and TRBJ2-7, with TRBD1 as a possible D gene (5 bases). Per germline, CDR1 SQVTM and CDR2 ANQGSEA. V was clipped by 5 bases and J by 2 bases, with 25 bases between them. This CDR3 is built from 17 residues.

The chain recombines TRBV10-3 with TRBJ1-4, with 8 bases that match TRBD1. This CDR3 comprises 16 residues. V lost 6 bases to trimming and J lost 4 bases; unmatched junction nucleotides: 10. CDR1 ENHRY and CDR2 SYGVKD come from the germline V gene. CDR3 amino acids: CAISDPFTGGNEKLFF. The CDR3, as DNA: TGTGCCATCAGCGACCCTTTCACAGGGGGTAATGAAAAACTGTTTTTT.

The CDR3 is CASSATGRLPYGYTF. CDR3 DNA: TGTGCCAGCAGCGCCACGGGTAGACTCCCCTATGGCTACACCTTC. The chain uses TRBV9 and TRBJ1-2, with D unresolved. Germline V CDR1 and CDR2: SGDLS, YYNGEE. V was cut by 3 bases and J by 4 bases, with 16 bases left in between. This CDR3 spans 15 amino acids.

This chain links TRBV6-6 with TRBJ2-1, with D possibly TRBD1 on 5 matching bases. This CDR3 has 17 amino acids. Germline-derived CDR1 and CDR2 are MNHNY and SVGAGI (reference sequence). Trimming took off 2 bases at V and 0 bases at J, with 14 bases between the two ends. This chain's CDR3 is CASSYPRDQSSYNEQFF. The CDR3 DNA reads TGTGCCAGCAGTTACCCCAGGGATCAAAGCTCCTACAATGAGCAGTTCTTC.

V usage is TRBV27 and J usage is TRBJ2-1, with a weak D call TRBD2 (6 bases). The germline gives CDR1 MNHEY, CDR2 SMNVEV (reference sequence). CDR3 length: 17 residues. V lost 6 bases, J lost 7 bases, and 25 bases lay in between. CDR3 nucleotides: TGTGCCAGCAGCCCACGTTGGCGGGGAGGCACTTATAATGAGCAGTTCTTC. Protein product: CASSPRWRGGTYNEQFF.

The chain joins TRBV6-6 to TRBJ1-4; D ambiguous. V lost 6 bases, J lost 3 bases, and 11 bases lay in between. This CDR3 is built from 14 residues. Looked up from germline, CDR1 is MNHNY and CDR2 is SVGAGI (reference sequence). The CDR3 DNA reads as TGTGCCAGCAGACGAGGCGGGGCTAATGAAAAACTGTTTTTT. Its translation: CASRRGGANEKLFF.

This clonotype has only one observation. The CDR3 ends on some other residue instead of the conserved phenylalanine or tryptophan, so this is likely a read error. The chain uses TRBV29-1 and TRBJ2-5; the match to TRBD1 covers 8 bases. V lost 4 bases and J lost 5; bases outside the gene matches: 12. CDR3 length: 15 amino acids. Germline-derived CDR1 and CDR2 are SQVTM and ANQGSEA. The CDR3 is CSVGGGQGARETQYS. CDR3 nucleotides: TGCAGCGTTGGGGGCGGTCAGGGGGCCCGTGAGACCCAGTACTCC.

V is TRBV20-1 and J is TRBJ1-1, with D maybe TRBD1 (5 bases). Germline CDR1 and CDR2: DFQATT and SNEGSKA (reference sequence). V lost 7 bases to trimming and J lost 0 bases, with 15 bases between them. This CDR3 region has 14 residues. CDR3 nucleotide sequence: TGCAGTGTTGGCAGGGCGGGGGTGAACACTGAAGCTTTCTTT. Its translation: CSVGRAGVNTEAFF.

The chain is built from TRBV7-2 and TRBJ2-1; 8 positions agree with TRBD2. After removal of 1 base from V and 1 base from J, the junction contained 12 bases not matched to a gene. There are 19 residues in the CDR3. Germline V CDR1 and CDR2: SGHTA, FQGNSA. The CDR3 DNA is TGTGCCAGCAGCTTAGTGGGGCCTAGGGCGGGAGGATCCTACAATGAGCAGTTCTTC. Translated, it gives CASSLVGPRAGGSYNEQFF.

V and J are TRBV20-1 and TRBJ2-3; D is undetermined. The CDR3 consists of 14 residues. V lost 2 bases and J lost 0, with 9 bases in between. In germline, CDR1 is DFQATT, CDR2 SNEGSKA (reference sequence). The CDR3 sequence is CSARWKVSTDTQYF. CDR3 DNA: TGCAGTGCTAGATGGAAAGTTAGCACAGATACGCAGTATTTT.

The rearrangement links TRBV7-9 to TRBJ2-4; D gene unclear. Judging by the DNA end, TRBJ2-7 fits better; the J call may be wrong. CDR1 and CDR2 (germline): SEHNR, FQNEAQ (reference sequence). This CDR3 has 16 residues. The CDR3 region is CASSNHLAVRLYEQYF. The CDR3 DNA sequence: TGTGCCAGCAGCAACCATCTGGCAGTACGGCTATACGAGCAGTACTTC.